This TCR beta chain was sequenced in a study of cytomegalovirus exposure and HLA in healthy donors. Study-level points and caveats: In a later analysis, CMV-associated beta chains were mostly HLA-associated, it appeared. With DRB1 most and HLA-C fewest, TCR association rates differed between HLA loci in a later analysis. The study listed around 150 cytomegalovirus-associated TCR beta chains.

The PCR employed 60 Vbeta primers together with 13 Jbeta primers. Method: immunoSEQ multiplex PCR; TCRdb's copy keeps in-frame clones and lacks some. Altogether 100,000 to 150,000 clones are present, around 85% being singletons, with the ten largest covering under 4.5%. Germline V gives CDR1 MGHRA, CDR2 YSYEKL. The CDR3 covers 18 residues. Trimming removed 0 bases from V and 2 bases from J, with 18 bases in between. As to this clone: Antigen specificity is unknown.

The clonotype comes from a man younger than 35 in good health and CMV-seropositive. The gene calls are TRBV4-1 and TRBJ2-3; possible D gene TRBD2, 7 bases. Specimen: PBMCs. The CDR3 sequence is CASSQDRPGGGFTDTQYF. The DNA of the CDR3 is TGCGCCAGCAGCCAAGATCGCCCGGGGGGCGGGTTCACAGATACGCAGTATTTT.